These 13 T cell receptor beta chains were sequenced from one sample in a study of cytomegalovirus exposure and HLA in healthy donors. Both 60 Vbeta primers and 13 Jbeta primers went into the PCR. Some clones are missing from TCRdb's copy, which holds only in-frame ones; the method was immunoSEQ multiplex PCR. The table lists around 140,000 clones, about 80% of them singletons. The material sequenced was PBMCs. The receptors come from a man in his forties or fifties in good health and CMV-seronegative.

This chain uses TRBV11-1 with TRBJ2-7, with D maybe TRBD2 (5 bases). Germline V gives CDR1 SGHAT, CDR2 FQDESV (reference sequence). The CDR3 is 12 residues long. V shed 8 bases and J shed 4 bases, with 12 bases lying between them. The CDR3 loop reads CASSRTGYEQYF. CDR3 DNA sequence: TGTGCCAGCTCCCGGACTGGGTACGAGCAGTACTTC.

V usage is TRBV6-6 and J usage is TRBJ2-7, with 7 bases lining up with TRBD2. Germline assignment: CDR1 MNHNY and CDR2 SVGAGI (reference sequence). The V and J ends lost 7 bases and 7 bases, in that order; junction bases with no gene match: 16. This CDR3 region has 15 residues. The CDR3 region is CASTPHQVEAGEQYF. In nucleotides, the CDR3 is TGTGCCAGCACCCCACACCAGGTGGAAGCGGGAGAGCAGTACTTC.

The genes are TRBV29-1 and TRBJ2-5, with 8 bases fitting TRBD2. V shed 7 bases, J shed 4 bases, and the junction held 8 bases outside the gene matches. The CDR3 runs to 13 residues. CDR1 and CDR2 (germline): SQVTM, ANQGSEA. The chain's CDR3 is CSGSGGPVETQYF. CDR3 coding DNA: TGCAGCGGGAGCGGGGGACCTGTAGAGACCCAGTACTTC.

This clone was observed a handful of times. The chain is built from TRBV7-2 and TRBJ2-5, with D tentatively TRBD2 (7 bases). The V and J ends lost 4 bases and 2 bases respectively, with 20 bases between them. This CDR3 spans 17 amino acids. Germline CDR1 is SGHTA and CDR2 is FQGNSA. Here the CDR3 DNA reads TGTGCCAGCAGCTCCCCTAGGGGGGGGTGGGTACAAGAGACCCAGTACTTC. This encodes CASSSPRGGWVQETQYF.

CDR3 amino acids: CASSLQQGTGNTIYF. As DNA, the CDR3 is TGTGCCAGCAGTTTACAACAGGGTACTGGAAACACCATATATTTT. The rearrangement joins TRBV28 to TRBJ1-3; D is perhaps TRBD1 (6 bases). Germline V gene lookup returns CDR1 MDHEN and CDR2 SYDVKM. The CDR3 is 15 residues long. V was cut by 2 bases and J by 2 bases, with 10 bases left in between.

V is TRBV27 and J is TRBJ2-3; 7 bases align to TRBD2. The trim removed 3 bases at V and 8 bases at J, leaving 11 bases unmatched. Germline CDR1 reads MNHEY; CDR2 reads SMNVEV (reference sequence). The CDR3 loop spans 15 amino acids. CDR3 amino acids: CASSLASGGLGTQYF. DNA of the CDR3: TGTGCCAGCAGTTTGGCTAGCGGTGGTCTAGGTACGCAGTATTTT.

The chain has TRBV6-6 and TRBJ2-2, with a possible D match to TRBD2 (6 bases). Trimming left V 6 bases short and J 5 bases short, with 13 bases between. Germline-derived CDR1 and CDR2 are MNHNY and SVGAGI (reference sequence). This CDR3 region has 14 residues. CDR3 nucleotides: TGTGCCAGCAGGCCGGACTATAGAACCGGGGAGCTGTTTTTT. Amino acid sequence: CASRPDYRTGELFF.

Remarks on this clone: Germline is not matched at one junction end, which may reflect a read error. V usage is TRBV6-6 and J usage is TRBJ2-4, with D possibly being TRBD2 (6 bases). The CDR3 covers 15 residues. Per the germline V gene, CDR1 is MNHNY and CDR2 is SVGAGI (reference sequence). The CDR3 region has the DNA TGTGCCAGCACGGCTGGAGGGCTAGCCAAAAACAGTCAGTACTTC. It yields the protein CASTAGGLAKNSQYF.

This clone came up a few times. This chain connects TRBV2 to TRBJ2-7; 9 bases line up with TRBD2. Germline loops: CDR1 SNHLY, CDR2 FYNNEI. Trimming removed 2 bases from V and 1 base from J; junction bases left unmatched: 3. The CDR3 runs 15 residues. CDR3 loop: CASSEWAGGSYEQYF. CDR3 DNA: TGTGCCAGCAGTGAATGGGCGGGAGGGTCCTACGAGCAGTACTTC.

The CDR3 DNA follows: TGTGCCAGCAGTGAATGGGGGAGGACAGGGGCTAAAAACATTCAGTACTTC. This gives the protein CASSEWGRTGAKNIQYF. This rearrangement joins TRBV6-1 to TRBJ2-4, with 9 bases identical to TRBD1. CDR1 MNHNS and CDR2 SASEGT come from the germline V gene. CDR3 length: 17 residues. V dropped 2 bases and J dropped 4; count of bases not matched to a gene: 9.

The chain is built from TRBV2 and TRBJ2-7; D is uncertain. Germline loops: CDR1 SNHLY, CDR2 FYNNEI. This CDR3 region has 13 residues. V lost 2 bases to trimming and J lost 4 bases, with 9 bases between them. This chain's CDR3 is CASSEHQVYEQYF. In DNA form, the CDR3 reads TGTGCCAGCAGTGAACACCAGGTTTACGAGCAGTACTTC.

Only one count was recorded for this clone. The CDR3 reads CASSPFARNEQFF. The CDR3 DNA reads as TGTGCCAGCAGCCCCTTCGCGCGGAATGAGCAGTTCTTC. This chain joins TRBV7-9 and TRBJ2-1; D is uncertain. This CDR3 spans 13 amino acids. Germline V lookup: CDR1 SEHNR, CDR2 FQNEAQ (reference sequence). The V gene lost 5 bases and the J gene lost 7 bases, with 12 bases spanning the gap. Looking up the rest from reference TRBV7-9 and TRBJ2-1 gives the full variable domain: DTGVSQNPRHKITKRGQNVTFRCDPISEHNRLYWYRQTLGQGPEFLTYFQNEAQLEKSRLLSDRFSAERPKGSFSTLEIQRTEQGDSAMYLCASSPFARNEQFFGPGTRLTVL.

V usage is TRBV9 and J usage is TRBJ2-1, with TRBD2 matching over 9 bases. J lost 9 bases, V lost 0 bases, and 10 bases had no gene match. CDR3 length equals 16 residues. Germline V gives CDR1 SGDLS, CDR2 YYNGEE. In DNA, the CDR3 is TGTGCCAGCAGCGTAGCTCCGCTAGCGGGGTCCAGTGAGCAGTTCTTC. Translating gives CASSVAPLAGSSEQFF.